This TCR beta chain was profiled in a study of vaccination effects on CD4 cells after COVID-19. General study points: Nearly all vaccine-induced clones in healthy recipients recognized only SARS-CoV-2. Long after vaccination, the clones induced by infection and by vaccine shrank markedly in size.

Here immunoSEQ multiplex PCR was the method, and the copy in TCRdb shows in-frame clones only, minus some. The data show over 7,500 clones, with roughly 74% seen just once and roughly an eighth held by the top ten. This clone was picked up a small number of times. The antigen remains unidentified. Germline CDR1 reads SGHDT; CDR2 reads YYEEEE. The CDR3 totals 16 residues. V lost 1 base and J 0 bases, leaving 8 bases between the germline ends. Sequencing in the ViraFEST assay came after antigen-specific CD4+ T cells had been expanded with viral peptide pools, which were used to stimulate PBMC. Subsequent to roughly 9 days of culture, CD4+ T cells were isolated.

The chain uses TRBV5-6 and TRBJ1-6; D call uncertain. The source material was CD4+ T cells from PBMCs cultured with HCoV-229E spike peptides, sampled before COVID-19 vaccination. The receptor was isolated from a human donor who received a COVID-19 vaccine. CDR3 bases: TGTGCCAGCAGCTTGTGGATGGCCTCCTATAATTCACCCCTCCACTTT. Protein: CASSLWMASYNSPLHF.